Sequencing of this T cell receptor (beta chain) was carried out in a study of sequential checkpoint blockade in melanoma. Background on the study: About two dozen patients had matched tumor biopsies before treatment and at week 13 after nivolumab or ipilimumab alone.

Stated treatment: randomized to nivolumab then ipilimumab (arm A) or the reverse (arm B). Data came from immunoSEQ multiplex PCR; TCRdb stores just in-frame clones and leaves some out. The repertoire holds 500 or so clones, with around a quarter as singletons. The sample here was tumor tissue (inferred from file names), taken from a patient given nivolumab and ipilimumab in sequence. This sequence was found in a human donor with melanoma.

CDR3 loop: CASSYGPTYEQYF. CDR3 DNA sequence: TGTGCCAGTAGTTATGGACCGACCTACGAGCAGTACTTC. The chain employs TRBV19 and TRBJ2-7, with D hard to call. CDR3 size: 13 residues. Trimming took 5 bases from V and 2 from J, leaving 10 bases between them. Germline V gene data show CDR1 as LNHDA and CDR2 as SQIVND (reference sequence).